The present T cell receptor (beta chain) was sequenced within a study of Graves' ophthalmopathy and Graves' hyperthyroidism. Across the whole study: Upon initial diagnosis and before any treatment, peripheral blood was collected.

Amplified TCR beta CDR3 regions were obtained using RNA transcripts as template. RT-PCR in the first round used HTBI primers; a second-round multiplex PCR followed. TCRdb redid the calling of the multiplex PCR reads with MiXCR, one entry per CDR3 protein. The table records some 750,000 distinct CDR3 sequences, 40% of them present only once. The CDR3 runs to 15 residues. V was trimmed by 4 bases and J by 5 bases, leaving 19 bases between them. CDR1 SGHRS and CDR2 YFSETQ come from the germline V gene. Certain patients were not enrolled. These were patients with other autoimmune diseases, uncontrolled infections, pregnancy or lactation. PBMCs had their origin in fresh peripheral blood (roughly 10 ml).

The sequencing sample was made of peripheral blood. V usage is TRBV5-1 and J usage is TRBJ2-7, with TRBD2 as a possible D gene (5 bases). The TCR was taken from an adult man with Graves' ophthalmopathy. The CDR3 loop is CASSAGLLAVDEQYF. CDR3 nucleotides: TGCGCCAGCAGCGCGGGCCTGTTAGCCGTAGACGAGCAGTACTTC.